Listed below are T cell receptor beta chains from one sample, sequenced in a study of CD8+ T cells in alopecia areata. The repertoire was sequenced with immunoSEQ multiplex PCR; TCRdb's copy has only in-frame clones and lacks some. Of a few hundred thousand clones listed, 56% are singletons. The sample consisted of CD8+ T cells sorted from blood. Source of these receptors: a human donor in good health. CDR3s include the opening cysteine and the closing phenylalanine or tryptophan. Each record gives: J gene, V gene, D gene, clone size, CDR3 DNA, CDR3 protein. A D gene is named only where the DNA matches it firmly. The size field is filled for only some rows; it gives once, few, many or a size class.

j_call: TRBJ2-7
v_call: TRBV6-1
d_call: TRBD1
clone_size: -
cdr3_nt: TGTGCCAGCAGTGTAACCGGGACAGGGCGCTACGAGCAGTACTTC
cdr3_aa: CASSVTGTGRYEQYF

j_call: TRBJ2-5
v_call: TRBV10-2
d_call: -
clone_size: -
cdr3_nt: TGCGCCAGCAGTGAGGGGGCGGAGACCCAGTACTTC
cdr3_aa: CASSEGAETQYF

j_call: TRBJ1-2
v_call: TRBV30
d_call: -
clone_size: -
cdr3_nt: TGTGCCTGGAGTGACGAAGGCTACACCTTC
cdr3_aa: CAWSDEGYTF

j_call: TRBJ2-2
v_call: TRBV6-6
d_call: -
clone_size: -
cdr3_nt: TGTGCCAGCACTTCTAGGGCCGGGGAGCTGTTTTTT
cdr3_aa: CASTSRAGELFF

j_call: TRBJ1-2
v_call: TRBV7-9
d_call: -
clone_size: -
cdr3_nt: TGTGCCAGCAGCTTAGGTCCGGGGCTTGGCTATGGCTACACCTTC
cdr3_aa: CASSLGPGLGYGYTF

j_call: TRBJ1-5
v_call: TRBV7-9
d_call: -
clone_size: -
cdr3_nt: TGTGCCAGCAGCAGTGGACAGCCTAATCAGCCCCAGCATTTT
cdr3_aa: CASSSGQPNQPQHF

j_call: TRBJ2-1
v_call: TRBV7-8
d_call: -
clone_size: -
cdr3_nt: TGTGCCAGCAGCTCCCGCCTGGGCGTCGGGAATGAGCAGTTCTTC
cdr3_aa: CASSSRLGVGNEQFF

j_call: TRBJ1-2
v_call: TRBV15
d_call: -
clone_size: few
cdr3_nt: TGTGCCACCAGCAGCCGTATGACACCGAACTATGGCTACACCTTC
cdr3_aa: CATSSRMTPNYGYTF

j_call: TRBJ2-7
v_call: TRBV5-8
d_call: -
clone_size: -
cdr3_nt: TGTGCCAGCAGCTTGGGAAGCTCCTACGAGCAGTACTTC
cdr3_aa: CASSLGSSYEQYF

j_call: TRBJ2-1
v_call: TRBV13
d_call: TRBD1
clone_size: -
cdr3_nt: TGTGCCAGCAGCCTCCGGGACAGGGGAGCTCAGTTCTTC
cdr3_aa: CASSLRDRGAQFF

j_call: TRBJ1-5
v_call: TRBV19
d_call: -
clone_size: -
cdr3_nt: TGTGCCAGTACCATGCAGGGAGTTAATCAGCCCCAGCATTTT
cdr3_aa: CASTMQGVNQPQHF

j_call: TRBJ2-6
v_call: TRBV5-1
d_call: -
clone_size: -
cdr3_nt: TGCGCCAGCAGCCTACTGCCTGGGGCCAACGTCCTGACTTTC
cdr3_aa: CASSLLPGANVLTF

j_call: TRBJ2-1
v_call: TRBV19
d_call: -
clone_size: -
cdr3_nt: TGTGCCAGTAGCCCGGATGGACGGAACAATGAGCAGTTCTTC
cdr3_aa: CASSPDGRNNEQFF

j_call: TRBJ2-6
v_call: TRBV27
d_call: -
clone_size: -
cdr3_nt: TGTGCCAGTTGTACTGCCGGGGCCAACGTCCTGACTTTC
cdr3_aa: CASCTAGANVLTF

j_call: TRBJ1-1
v_call: TRBV6-6
d_call: -
clone_size: -
cdr3_nt: TGTGCCAGCAGTTACGACCCAGCAAGGGACACTGAAGCTTTCTTT
cdr3_aa: CASSYDPARDTEAFF

j_call: TRBJ2-1
v_call: TRBV7-2
d_call: -
clone_size: -
cdr3_nt: TGTGCCAGCAGCTTCACAAGGGCTAGTGAGCAGTTCTTC
cdr3_aa: CASSFTRASEQFF

j_call: TRBJ2-3
v_call: TRBV11-2
d_call: -
clone_size: -
cdr3_nt: TGTGCCAGCAGCCGACCCGATGGCACAGATACGCAGTATTTT
cdr3_aa: CASSRPDGTDTQYF

j_call: TRBJ2-1
v_call: TRBV4-1
d_call: -
clone_size: -
cdr3_nt: TGCGCCAGCAGCCCAGAGGGAGGCGTTGAGCAGTTCTTC
cdr3_aa: CASSPEGGVEQFF

j_call: TRBJ2-5
v_call: TRBV4-1
d_call: -
clone_size: -
cdr3_nt: TGCGCCAGCAGCCAAACCGGGACTGAGAGACCCCAGTACTTC
cdr3_aa: CASSQTGTERPQYF

j_call: TRBJ1-1
v_call: TRBV15
d_call: -
clone_size: -
cdr3_nt: TGTGCCACCAGCAGAGATAAGGGCACTGAAGCTTTCTTT
cdr3_aa: CATSRDKGTEAFF

j_call: TRBJ1-1
v_call: TRBV7-6
d_call: -
clone_size: -
cdr3_nt: TGTGCCAGCAGCATTAATCCGAACACTGAAGCTTTCTTT
cdr3_aa: CASSINPNTEAFF

j_call: TRBJ2-5
v_call: TRBV30
d_call: -
clone_size: once
cdr3_nt: TGTGCCTGGAGTGTATACGGGGGCCAAGAGACCCAGTACTTC
cdr3_aa: CAWSVYGGQETQYF

j_call: TRBJ2-7
v_call: TRBV23-1
d_call: TRBD1
clone_size: few
cdr3_nt: TGCGCCAGCAGCCCCAGGACAGGGGTAACCTACGAGCAGTACTTC
cdr3_aa: CASSPRTGVTYEQYF

j_call: TRBJ2-1
v_call: TRBV14
d_call: -
clone_size: few
cdr3_nt: TGTGCCAGCAGCCAAGCCAGTCACAATGAGCAGTTCTTC
cdr3_aa: CASSQASHNEQFF

j_call: TRBJ2-7
v_call: TRBV29-1
d_call: -
clone_size: -
cdr3_nt: TGCAGCGTTGAGGCGGGGAGGTTCGACGAGCAGTACTTC
cdr3_aa: CSVEAGRFDEQYF

j_call: TRBJ2-1
v_call: TRBV29-1
d_call: -
clone_size: few
cdr3_nt: TGCAGCGTTGGTATAGGCCCGTACAATGAGCAGTTCTTC
cdr3_aa: CSVGIGPYNEQFF

j_call: TRBJ1-1
v_call: TRBV6-1
d_call: -
clone_size: few
cdr3_nt: TGTGCCAGCAGCCCAAGGAAGGCCATGAACACTGAAGCTTTCTTT
cdr3_aa: CASSPRKAMNTEAFF

j_call: TRBJ1-5
v_call: TRBV29-1
d_call: TRBD1
clone_size: -
cdr3_nt: TGCAGCGCCAGAGCCGGGACAGGGGTTGGTCAGCCCCAGCATTTT
cdr3_aa: CSARAGTGVGQPQHF

j_call: TRBJ1-2
v_call: TRBV15
d_call: -
clone_size: -
cdr3_nt: TGTGCCACCAGCACAGGGTTGTCGGAGGATAGGTATGGCTACACCTTC
cdr3_aa: CATSTGLSEDRYGYTF

j_call: TRBJ2-5
v_call: TRBV29-1
d_call: -
clone_size: few
cdr3_nt: TGCAGCGTTGAAGATAGGGGCGTAAATCAAGAGACCCAGTACTTC
cdr3_aa: CSVEDRGVNQETQYF

j_call: TRBJ2-7
v_call: TRBV6-5
d_call: -
clone_size: -
cdr3_nt: TGTGCCAGCAGTTACTCCCTGGGGGGCTACGAGCAGTACTTC
cdr3_aa: CASSYSLGGYEQYF

j_call: TRBJ2-7
v_call: TRBV11-3
d_call: -
clone_size: -
cdr3_nt: TGTGCCAGCAGCTTTTTCGGTCCCTCCTACGAGCAGTACTTC
cdr3_aa: CASSFFGPSYEQYF

j_call: TRBJ1-2
v_call: TRBV4-1
d_call: -
clone_size: -
cdr3_nt: TGCGCCAGCAGCCAAGTGGGCAGTCACTATGGCTACACCTTC
cdr3_aa: CASSQVGSHYGYTF

j_call: TRBJ2-1
v_call: TRBV7-9
d_call: -
clone_size: once
cdr3_nt: TGTGCCAGCCTCCAGGGGACCTACAATGAGCAGTTCTTC
cdr3_aa: CASLQGTYNEQFF

j_call: TRBJ2-1
v_call: TRBV5-1
d_call: TRBD1
clone_size: -
cdr3_nt: TGCGCCAGCAGCGGACAGGGCACGTACAATGAGCAGTTCTTC
cdr3_aa: CASSGQGTYNEQFF

j_call: TRBJ1-2
v_call: TRBV27
d_call: -
clone_size: few
cdr3_nt: TGTGCCAGCAGTGCGCCGGGACGGCTTGGCTACACCTTC
cdr3_aa: CASSAPGRLGYTF

j_call: TRBJ2-1
v_call: TRBV27
d_call: TRBD2
clone_size: once
cdr3_nt: TGTGCCAGCACCTTAGCGGGGGGGCTGGATGAGCAGTTCTTC
cdr3_aa: CASTLAGGLDEQFF

j_call: TRBJ1-1
v_call: TRBV7-9
d_call: -
clone_size: -
cdr3_nt: TGTGCCAGCAGCTCGGGGGGACCGAACACTGAAGCTTTCTTT
cdr3_aa: CASSSGGPNTEAFF

j_call: TRBJ2-1
v_call: TRBV5-6
d_call: TRBD2
clone_size: -
cdr3_nt: TGTGCCAGCAATAGCGGGGGAAACAATGAGCAGTTCTTC
cdr3_aa: CASNSGGNNEQFF

j_call: TRBJ2-7
v_call: TRBV30
d_call: -
clone_size: -
cdr3_nt: TGTGCCTGGACCCGAGTAGTGGGCGAGCAGTACTTC
cdr3_aa: CAWTRVVGEQYF

j_call: TRBJ2-1
v_call: TRBV11-2
d_call: -
clone_size: -
cdr3_nt: TGTGCCAGCAGCTTAGGGGACAATGAGCAGTTCTTC
cdr3_aa: CASSLGDNEQFF

j_call: TRBJ1-5
v_call: TRBV7-8
d_call: -
clone_size: -
cdr3_nt: TGTGCCAGCAGCTTAGAGGGGGAATATAGCAATCAGCCCCAGCATTTT
cdr3_aa: CASSLEGEYSNQPQHF

j_call: TRBJ1-4
v_call: TRBV18
d_call: -
clone_size: many
cdr3_nt: TGTGCCAGCTCTCGAGAGGCAACTAATGAAAAACTGTTTTTT
cdr3_aa: CASSREATNEKLFF

j_call: TRBJ2-1
v_call: TRBV7-9
d_call: TRBD1
clone_size: -
cdr3_nt: TGTGCCAGCAGCCCGACAGGGAATGAGCAGTTCTTC
cdr3_aa: CASSPTGNEQFF

j_call: TRBJ1-1
v_call: TRBV7-9
d_call: -
clone_size: -
cdr3_nt: TGTGCCAGCAGCTTAGGGCGAATGTGGGGCACTGAAGCTTTCTTT
cdr3_aa: CASSLGRMWGTEAFF

j_call: TRBJ2-7
v_call: TRBV7-9
d_call: -
clone_size: -
cdr3_nt: TGTGCCAGCAGCTTAGTAAATTCGGGAAGGAGTAGCGAGCAGTACTTC
cdr3_aa: CASSLVNSGRSSEQYF

j_call: TRBJ1-2
v_call: TRBV7-8
d_call: -
clone_size: -
cdr3_nt: TGTGCCAGCAGCTTAGCCCTGGGGACGGACTATGGCTACACCTTC
cdr3_aa: CASSLALGTDYGYTF

j_call: TRBJ2-5
v_call: TRBV5-4
d_call: -
clone_size: -
cdr3_nt: TGTGCCAGCAGCTTGGAAGGGAAGACCCAGTACTTC
cdr3_aa: CASSLEGKTQYF

j_call: TRBJ1-6
v_call: TRBV28
d_call: -
clone_size: few
cdr3_nt: TGTGCCAGCAGTTTTCAGCAAGGTCTGAGACCCCTCCACTTT
cdr3_aa: CASSFQQGLRPLHF

j_call: TRBJ1-1
v_call: TRBV29-1
d_call: -
clone_size: -
cdr3_nt: TGCAGCGTTGAAGCTAAAGGTGCCGGGACAATTGAAGCTTTCTTT
cdr3_aa: CSVEAKGAGTIEAFF

j_call: TRBJ1-2
v_call: TRBV5-1
d_call: -
clone_size: few
cdr3_nt: TGCGCCAGCAGCGAAGACTATGGCTACACCTTC
cdr3_aa: CASSEDYGYTF

j_call: TRBJ1-2
v_call: TRBV29-1
d_call: TRBD1
clone_size: -
cdr3_nt: TGCAGCGTCCAGGACAGGATTGATGGCTACACCTTC
cdr3_aa: CSVQDRIDGYTF

j_call: TRBJ1-6
v_call: TRBV28
d_call: -
clone_size: few
cdr3_nt: TGTGCCAGCAGTTCGCCCCTCCACTTT
cdr3_aa: CASSSPLHF

j_call: TRBJ1-3
v_call: TRBV2
d_call: -
clone_size: -
cdr3_nt: TGTGCCAGCAGTGAGTCTCCAGGGTCCGGAAACACCATATATTTT
cdr3_aa: CASSESPGSGNTIYF

j_call: TRBJ1-1
v_call: TRBV13
d_call: -
clone_size: -
cdr3_nt: TGTGCCAGCAGCTTACGGGGAGGGGACACTGAAGCTTTCTTT
cdr3_aa: CASSLRGGDTEAFF

j_call: TRBJ1-1
v_call: TRBV9
d_call: -
clone_size: -
cdr3_nt: TGTGCCAGCAGCCTGGGCCAGAAAAACGAAGCTTTCTTT
cdr3_aa: CASSLGQKNEAFF

j_call: TRBJ2-1
v_call: TRBV19
d_call: -
clone_size: few
cdr3_nt: TGTGCCAGTAGTATAGTCGCTGGGGTTACCTACAATGAGCAGTTCTTC
cdr3_aa: CASSIVAGVTYNEQFF

j_call: TRBJ1-1
v_call: TRBV11-2
d_call: -
clone_size: -
cdr3_nt: TGTGCCAGCAGCCGCGTAGGGGCTTTCTTT
cdr3_aa: CASSRVGAFF

j_call: TRBJ2-7
v_call: TRBV5-1
d_call: -
clone_size: -
cdr3_nt: TGCGCCAGCAGCTTGGAAAGGACATACGAGCAGTACTTC
cdr3_aa: CASSLERTYEQYF